Shown below are 27 T cell receptor beta chains from a single sample sequenced in a study of blood T cell repertoires in COVID-19. Clones were read by immunoSEQ multiplex PCR, and TCRdb kept only the in-frame ones, dropping some. This sample has some 180,000 clones; 81% occur once, and the top ten carry 11%. The sample taken for sequencing was peripheral blood. The receptors here all came from a woman aged 40 to 50 with COVID-19, enrolled during active disease.

The chain links TRBV20-1 to TRBJ1-2; no clear D. Germline V gene data show CDR1 as DFQATT and CDR2 as SNEGSKA (reference sequence). The CDR3 has 11 residues. The germline V and J ends were trimmed by 2 bases and 2 bases, with 3 bases remaining between them. In DNA, the CDR3 is TGCAGTGCTAGACAAAACTATGGCTACACCTTC. It specifies CSARQNYGYTF.

This clone was picked up a small number of times. The V and J genes are TRBV30 and TRBJ1-5; weak D call: TRBD1 (6 bases). The V and J ends lost 2 bases and 7 bases respectively, with 12 bases between them. In germline, CDR1 is GTSNPN, CDR2 SVGIG (reference sequence). This CDR3 spans 13 amino acids. CDR3 bases: TGTGCCTGGAGTACAGGGAACAGGCAGCCCCAGCATTTT. Residues: CAWSTGNRQPQHF. Filled out from reference TRBV30 and TRBJ1-5, the complete variable domain reads SQTIHQWPATLVQPVGSPLSLECTVEGTSNPNLYWYRQAAGRGLQLLFYSVGIGQISSEVPQNLSASRPQDRQFILSSKKLLLSDSGFYLCAWSTGNRQPQHFGDGTRLSIL.

This chain uses TRBV9 with TRBJ2-3; D is possibly TRBD2 (5 bases). The length of the CDR3 is 16 residues. V dropped 0 bases and J dropped 1 base, with 12 bases sitting between them. Germline values: CDR1 SGDLS, CDR2 YYNGEE. CDR3 coding DNA: TGTGCCAGCAGCGTAGCGGGGTCCAGAGGCACAGATACGCAGTATTTT. Its protein product is CASSVAGSRGTDTQYF.

V and J are TRBV2 and TRBJ2-7; 8 bases align to TRBD1. CDR3 length: 15 amino acids. With 8 bases clipped from V and 3 bases from J, the junction kept 12 bases outside the gene matches. Germline V lookup: CDR1 SNHLY, CDR2 FYNNEI. The CDR3 nucleotides are TGTGCCAGCTCCAGACAGGGGACCAACGGCTACGAGCAGTACTTC. It encodes CASSRQGTNGYEQYF.

This clone has just a few counts. The chain uses TRBV11-3 and TRBJ2-5, with 8 bases aligning to TRBD1. J gave up 3 bases and V 5 bases, and 2 bases lay outside the gene matches. The V gene's germline CDR1 is SGHNT and CDR2 YENEEA. The CDR3 contains 13 residues. The CDR3 bases are TGTGCCAGCAGCGGACAGGGTGAAGAGACCCAGTACTTC. It specifies CASSGQGEETQYF.

This chain uses TRBV4-2 with TRBJ2-7, with D possibly being TRBD2 (6 bases). V dropped 0 bases and J dropped 0 bases, with 12 bases sitting between them. Germline lookup yields CDR1 LGHNA and CDR2 YNFKEQ. The CDR3 has 16 residues. In nucleotides, the CDR3 is TGTGCCAGCAGCCAAGATTTTGGGGGGAGCTCCTACGAGCAGTACTTC. Amino acid sequence: CASSQDFGGSSYEQYF.

This clone was detected a few times. V is TRBV10-3 and J is TRBJ2-7; 8 bases are shared with TRBD1. CDR1 ENHRY and CDR2 SYGVKD come from the germline V gene. This CDR3 has 13 residues. V lost 5 bases, J lost 3 bases, and 3 bases stayed unmatched. The CDR3 nucleotides read TGTGCCATCAGTAAGGACAGGGACTACGAGCAGTACGTC. It is translated as CAISKDRDYEQYV.

This chain connects TRBV20-1 to TRBJ1-2; unclear D gene. V lost 7 bases and J lost 4, with 7 bases in between. Germline-derived CDR1 and CDR2 are DFQATT and SNEGSKA (reference sequence). The CDR3 has 10 amino acids. For the CDR3, the DNA is TGCAGTGTTTTCCTCTATGGCTACACCTTC. Its translation is CSVFLYGYTF.

A remark on this clone: The same CDR3 also results from other DNA sequences found in this sample. The CDR3 DNA follows: TGTGCCTGGAGTGTGTCAGGGTATGGCTACACCTTC. This gives the protein CAWSVSGYGYTF. The rearrangement links TRBV30 to TRBJ1-2; possible D gene TRBD1, 5 bases. V dropped 0 bases and J dropped 5 bases, with 7 bases sitting between them. This CDR3 region has 12 residues. Germline CDR1 is GTSNPN and CDR2 is SVGIG (reference sequence).

The rearrangement links TRBV2 to TRBJ1-6; the match to TRBD1 covers 7 bases. The length of the CDR3 is 16 residues. With 4 bases clipped from V and 9 bases from J, the junction kept 12 bases outside the gene matches. CDR1 is SNHLY, CDR2 FYNNEI, per germline. The CDR3 sequence: CASSAQGVSQGSPLHF. Here the CDR3 DNA reads TGTGCCAGCAGTGCTCAGGGGGTGTCCCAAGGTTCACCCCTCCACTTT.

The gene calls are TRBV11-2 and TRBJ1-4, with 8 bases lining up with TRBD1. V dropped 0 bases and J dropped 5; count of bases not matched to a gene: 2. CDR3 length equals 15 residues. Germline CDR1 and CDR2: SGHAT and FQNNGV. The CDR3: CASSLDGQGNEKLFF. The CDR3, as DNA: TGTGCCAGCAGCTTAGATGGACAGGGAAATGAAAAACTGTTTTTT.

The chain joins TRBV10-1 to TRBJ1-5; 9 nucleotides align to TRBD1. The CDR3 consists of 17 residues. The trim removed 11 bases at V and 0 bases at J, leaving 14 bases unmatched. The germline gives CDR1 WNHNN, CDR2 SYGVQD (reference sequence). The CDR3 nucleotides read TGCGCCGGTCGAACAGGGGGCGCGGGGGTTAGCAATCAGCCCCAGCATTTT. Translated: CAGRTGGAGVSNQPQHF.

CDR3 loop: CASSGGLAANEQFF. The CDR3 DNA is TGTGCCAGCAGTGGGGGACTAGCGGCAAATGAGCAGTTCTTC. The rearrangement uses TRBV2 and TRBJ2-1; 11 bases line up with TRBD2. The CDR3 runs 14 residues. In germline, CDR1 is SNHLY, CDR2 FYNNEI. V trimming: 4 bases; J trimming: 7 bases; junction bases outside the gene matches: 3.

CDR3 nucleotide sequence: TGTGCCAGCACGCCAGACAGGGGGGGTGGCTACACCTTC. Its protein is CASTPDRGGGYTF. This sequence joins TRBV2 and TRBJ1-2, with TRBD1 identical over 9 bases. J was trimmed by 7 bases and V by 7 bases; bases with no gene match: 7. This CDR3 is 13 amino acids long. CDR1 SNHLY and CDR2 FYNNEI come from the germline V gene.

V usage is TRBV4-1 and J usage is TRBJ2-2; TRBD2 might be the D (5 bases). V was shortened by 3 bases and J by 6 bases, with 14 bases between the two germline ends. CDR1 and CDR2 (germline): MGHRA, YSYEKL. The CDR3 consists of 15 residues. Here the CDR3 DNA reads TGCGCCAGCAGCCAGGTGGACTCTTACCCCGGGGAGCTGTTTTTT. Its protein is CASSQVDSYPGELFF.

The rearrangement joins TRBV6-6 to TRBJ1-3, with 8 bases fitting TRBD1. Germline CDR1 and CDR2: MNHNY and SVGAGI (reference sequence). CDR3 length: 14 residues. Trimming took 5 bases from V and 8 from J; bases not matched to a gene: 8. CDR3 nucleotide sequence: TGTGCCAGCAGTCCTCAGGGGGCGGTGGACACCATATATTTT. Its translation is CASSPQGAVDTIYF.

This chain uses TRBV19 with TRBJ2-6, with unresolved D. Germline CDR1 is LNHDA and CDR2 is SQIVND (reference sequence). V was pared by 5 bases and J by 4 bases, with 15 bases between. The CDR3 has 16 residues. This chain's CDR3 is CASSARRAAGANVLTF. CDR3 nucleotide sequence: TGTGCCAGTAGTGCCCGCCGCGCGGCCGGGGCCAACGTCCTGACTTTC.

The chain combines TRBV19 with TRBJ2-5; TRBD1 matches 7 bases. CDR1 is LNHDA, CDR2 SQIVND, per germline (reference sequence). J gave up 3 bases and V 5 bases, and 6 bases lay outside the gene matches. This CDR3 region has 14 residues. CDR3 sequence (DNA): TGTGCCAGTAGTGTGACAGGGACAAAAGAGACCCAGTACTTC. As protein: CASSVTGTKETQYF.

The chain links TRBV24-1 to TRBJ1-5; D may be TRBD1 (5 bases). With 2 bases removed from V and 2 bases from J, the gap between germline ends came to 9 bases. This CDR3 has 15 residues. CDR1 and CDR2 from the germline V gene are KGHDR and SFDVKD. CDR3 coding DNA: TGTGCCACCAGTGATTCCCAGGGTGGCAATCAGCCCCAGCATTTT. Translation: CATSDSQGGNQPQHF.

DNA for the CDR3: TGTGCCAGCAGCCCACATGGGGCGCTCGAGCAGTACGTC. It is translated as CASSPHGALEQYV. This chain joins TRBV5-5 and TRBJ2-7; weak D call: TRBD1 (5 bases). V was shortened by 4 bases and J by 6 bases, with 14 bases between the two germline ends. The length of the CDR3 is 13 residues. Germline assignment: CDR1 SGHKS and CDR2 YYEKEE (reference sequence).

This clone was detected only a few times. This rearrangement joins TRBV18 to TRBJ1-5; 10 positions match TRBD1. This CDR3 is 15 amino acids long. Germline V CDR1 and CDR2: KGHSH, LQKENI. J gave up 6 bases and V 3 bases, and 5 bases lay outside the gene matches. Here the CDR3 reads CASSPGQGYSQPQHF. The CDR3 nucleotides are TGTGCCAGCTCACCGGGACAGGGGTACAGTCAGCCCCAGCATTTT.

The chain couples TRBV27 to TRBJ2-7, with D unclear. V lost 1 base, J lost 3 bases, and 10 bases lay in between. The CDR3 runs to 14 residues. Germline V gives CDR1 MNHEY, CDR2 SMNVEV (reference sequence). Here the CDR3 reads CASSLLGQGYEQYF. The CDR3 DNA is TGTGCCAGCAGTTTATTGGGCCAAGGCTACGAGCAGTACTTC.

CDR3 loop: CASAPGLALTSYNEQFF. CDR3 bases: TGTGCCAGCGCACCGGGACTAGCACTCACCTCCTACAATGAGCAGTTCTTC. This chain joins TRBV19 and TRBJ2-1; 9 bases are shared with TRBD2. V shed 9 bases and J 0 bases; nucleotides not matched to a gene: 12. The length of the CDR3 is 17 residues. CDR1 and CDR2 from the germline V gene are LNHDA and SQIVND (reference sequence).

The rearrangement joins TRBV19 to TRBJ1-1; D unresolved. V was cut by 3 bases and J by 1 base, with 9 bases left in between. Germline V gene sequence: CDR1 LNHDA, CDR2 SQIVND (reference sequence). CDR3 length equals 14 residues. The CDR3 region has the DNA TGTGCCAGTAGTATTTACTTTTCGAACACTGAAGCTTTCTTT. Protein product: CASSIYFSNTEAFF.

The count of this clone is one. The chain has TRBV6-5 and TRBJ2-3; 7 bases are shared with TRBD2. The germline CDR1 and CDR2 sequences are MNHEY and SVGAGI. V was pared by 6 bases and J by 2 bases, with 8 bases of the junction left unmatched. The CDR3 has 15 amino acids. The CDR3 DNA follows: TGTGCCAGCAGGGGTTCTAGCGGTCTCACAGATACGCAGTATTTT. Its translation: CASRGSSGLTDTQYF.

J is TRBJ2-2 and V is TRBV27; TRBD2 agrees at 7 bases. Germline V gene sequence: CDR1 MNHEY, CDR2 SMNVEV (reference sequence). This CDR3 is built from 16 residues. Trimming removed 0 bases from V and 5 bases from J; junction bases left unmatched: 6. The DNA for the CDR3 is TGTGCCAGCAGTTTATCTGCTAGCGGCGCAACCGGGGAGCTGTTTTTT. Translating gives CASSLSASGATGELFF.

The J gene is TRBJ1-2, the V gene TRBV7-9, with D uncertain. The CDR3 has 15 amino acids. V lost 1 base to trimming and J lost 8 bases, with 17 bases between them. The germline V gene encodes CDR1 SEHNR and CDR2 FQNEAQ (reference sequence). Here the CDR3 DNA reads TGTGCCAGCAGCTTAGGTGATGCGCGGACTGACGGCTACACCTTC. Its protein is CASSLGDARTDGYTF.